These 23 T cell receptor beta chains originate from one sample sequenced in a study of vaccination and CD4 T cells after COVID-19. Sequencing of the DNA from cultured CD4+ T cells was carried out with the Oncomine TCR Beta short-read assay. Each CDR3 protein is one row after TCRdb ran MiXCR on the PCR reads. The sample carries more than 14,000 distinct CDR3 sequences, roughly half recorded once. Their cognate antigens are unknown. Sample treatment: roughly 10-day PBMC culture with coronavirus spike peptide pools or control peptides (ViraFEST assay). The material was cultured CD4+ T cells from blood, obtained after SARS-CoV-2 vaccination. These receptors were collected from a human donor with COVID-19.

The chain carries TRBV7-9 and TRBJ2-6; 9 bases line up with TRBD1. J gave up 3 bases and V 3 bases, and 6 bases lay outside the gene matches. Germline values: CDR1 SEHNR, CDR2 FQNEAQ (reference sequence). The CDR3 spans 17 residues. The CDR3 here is CASSLAGQGDGANVLTF. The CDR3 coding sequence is TGTGCCAGCAGCTTGGCGGGACAGGGCGATGGGGCCAACGTCCTGACTTTC.

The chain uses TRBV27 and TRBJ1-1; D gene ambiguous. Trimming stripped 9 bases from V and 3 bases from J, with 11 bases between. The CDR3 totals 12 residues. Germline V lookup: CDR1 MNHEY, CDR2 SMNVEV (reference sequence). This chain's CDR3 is CARTPMDTEAFF. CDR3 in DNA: TGTGCCAGGACGCCTATGGACACTGAAGCTTTCTTT.

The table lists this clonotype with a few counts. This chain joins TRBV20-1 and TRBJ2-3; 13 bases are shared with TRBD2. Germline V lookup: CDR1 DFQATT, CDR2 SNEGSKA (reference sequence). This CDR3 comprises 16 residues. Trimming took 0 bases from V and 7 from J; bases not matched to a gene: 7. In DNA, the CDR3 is TGCAGTGCTAGAGATTGGGGACTAGCGGGGACTAATACGCAGTATTTT. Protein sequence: CSARDWGLAGTNTQYF.

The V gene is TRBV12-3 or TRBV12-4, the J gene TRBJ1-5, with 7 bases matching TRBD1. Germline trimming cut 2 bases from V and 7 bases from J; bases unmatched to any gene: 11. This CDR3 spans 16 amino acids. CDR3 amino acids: CASSLFGTVNRQPQHF. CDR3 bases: TGTGCCAGCAGTTTATTTGGGACAGTAAACAGGCAGCCCCAGCATTTT.

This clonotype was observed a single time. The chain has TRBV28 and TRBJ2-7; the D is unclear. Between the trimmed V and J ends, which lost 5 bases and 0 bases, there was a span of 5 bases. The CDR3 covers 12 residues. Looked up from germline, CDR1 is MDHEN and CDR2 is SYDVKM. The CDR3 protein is CASSPSSYEQYF. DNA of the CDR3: TGTGCCAGCAGTCCCAGCTCCTACGAGCAGTACTTC.

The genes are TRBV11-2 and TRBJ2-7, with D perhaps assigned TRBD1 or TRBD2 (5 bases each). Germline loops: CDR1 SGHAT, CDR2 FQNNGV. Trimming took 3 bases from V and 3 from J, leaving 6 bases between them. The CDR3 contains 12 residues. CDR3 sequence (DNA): TGTGCCAGCAGCTTTGGGGGCTACGAGCAGTACTTC. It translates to CASSFGGYEQYF. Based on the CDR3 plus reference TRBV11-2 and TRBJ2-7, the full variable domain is EAGVAQSPRYKIIEKRQSVAFWCNPISGHATLYWYQQILGQGPKLLIQFQNNGVVDDSQLPKDRFSAERLKGVDSTLKIQPAKLEDSAVYLCASSFGGYEQYFGPGTRLTVT.

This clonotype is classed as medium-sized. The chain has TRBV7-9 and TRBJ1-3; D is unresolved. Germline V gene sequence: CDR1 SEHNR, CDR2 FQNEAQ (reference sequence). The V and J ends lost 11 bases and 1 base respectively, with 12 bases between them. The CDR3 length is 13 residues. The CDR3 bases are TGTGCCCACGCCACGGGGTCTGGAAACACCATATATTTT. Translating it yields CAHATGSGNTIYF.

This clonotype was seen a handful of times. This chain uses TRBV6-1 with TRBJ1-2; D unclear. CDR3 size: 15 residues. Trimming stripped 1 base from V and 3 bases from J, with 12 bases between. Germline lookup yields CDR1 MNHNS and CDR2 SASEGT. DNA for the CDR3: TGTGCCAGCAGTGAAGGCCCCAGGACCTACTATGGCTACACCTTC. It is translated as CASSEGPRTYYGYTF.

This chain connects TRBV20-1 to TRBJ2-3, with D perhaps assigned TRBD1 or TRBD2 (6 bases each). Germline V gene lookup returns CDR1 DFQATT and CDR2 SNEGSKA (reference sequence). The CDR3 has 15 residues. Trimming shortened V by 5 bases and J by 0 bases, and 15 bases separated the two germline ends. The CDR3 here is CSARRGQTSTDTQYF. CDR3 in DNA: TGCAGTGCTCGCCGGGGGCAGACTAGCACAGATACGCAGTATTTT.

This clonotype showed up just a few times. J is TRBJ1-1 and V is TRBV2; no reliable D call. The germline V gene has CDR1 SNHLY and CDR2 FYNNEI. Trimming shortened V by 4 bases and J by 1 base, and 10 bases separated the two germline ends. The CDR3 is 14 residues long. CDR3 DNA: TGTGCCAGCAGTGGAACAGCAGGGAACACTGAAGCTTTCTTT. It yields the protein CASSGTAGNTEAFF.

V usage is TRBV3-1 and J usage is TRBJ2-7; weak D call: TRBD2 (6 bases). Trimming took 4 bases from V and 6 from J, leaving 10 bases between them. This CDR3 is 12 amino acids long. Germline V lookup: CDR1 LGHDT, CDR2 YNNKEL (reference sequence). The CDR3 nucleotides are TGTGCCAGCAGCCCGACTAGGGGCGAGCAGTACTTC. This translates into CASSPTRGEQYF.

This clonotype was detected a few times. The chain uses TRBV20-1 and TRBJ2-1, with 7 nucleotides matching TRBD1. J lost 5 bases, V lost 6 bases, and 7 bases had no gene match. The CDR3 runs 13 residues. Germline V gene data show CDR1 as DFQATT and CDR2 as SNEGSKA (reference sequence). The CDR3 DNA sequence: TGCAGTGCAACGGGACAGAAACACAATGAGCAGTTCTTC. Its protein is CSATGQKHNEQFF.

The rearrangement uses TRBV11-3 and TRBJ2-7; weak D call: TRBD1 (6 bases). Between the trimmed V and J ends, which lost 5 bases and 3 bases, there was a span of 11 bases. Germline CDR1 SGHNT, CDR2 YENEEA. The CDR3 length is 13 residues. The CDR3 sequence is CASSLQGIYEQYF. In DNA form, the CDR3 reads TGTGCCAGCAGCCTACAGGGTATCTACGAGCAGTACTTC.

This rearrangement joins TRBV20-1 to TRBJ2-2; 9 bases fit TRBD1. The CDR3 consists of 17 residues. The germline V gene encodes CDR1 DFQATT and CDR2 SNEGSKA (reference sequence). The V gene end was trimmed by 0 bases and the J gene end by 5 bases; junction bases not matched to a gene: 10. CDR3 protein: CSARDYGTGGRTGELFF. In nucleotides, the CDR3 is TGCAGTGCTAGAGATTACGGAACAGGGGGCAGGACCGGGGAGCTGTTTTTT.

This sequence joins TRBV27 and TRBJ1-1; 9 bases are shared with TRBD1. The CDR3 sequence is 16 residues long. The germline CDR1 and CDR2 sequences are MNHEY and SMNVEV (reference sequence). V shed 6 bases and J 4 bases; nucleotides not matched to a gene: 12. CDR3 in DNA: TGTGCCAGCAGCCTAACTAGGGGGACAGGGATCACTGAAGCTTTCTTT. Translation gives CASSLTRGTGITEAFF.

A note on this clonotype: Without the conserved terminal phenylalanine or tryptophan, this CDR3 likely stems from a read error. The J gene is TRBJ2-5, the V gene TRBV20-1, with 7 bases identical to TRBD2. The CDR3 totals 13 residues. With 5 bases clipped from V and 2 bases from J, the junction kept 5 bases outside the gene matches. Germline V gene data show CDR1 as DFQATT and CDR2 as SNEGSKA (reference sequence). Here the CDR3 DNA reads TGCAGTGCTTGCTGGGAGGGACAAGAGACCCAGTACTTA. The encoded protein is CSACWEGQETQYL.

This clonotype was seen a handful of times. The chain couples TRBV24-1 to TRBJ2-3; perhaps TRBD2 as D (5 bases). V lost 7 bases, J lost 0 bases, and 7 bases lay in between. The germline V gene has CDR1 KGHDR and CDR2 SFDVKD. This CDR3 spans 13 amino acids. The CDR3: CATSRESTDTQYF. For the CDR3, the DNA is TGTGCCACCAGCCGGGAAAGCACAGATACGCAGTATTTT.

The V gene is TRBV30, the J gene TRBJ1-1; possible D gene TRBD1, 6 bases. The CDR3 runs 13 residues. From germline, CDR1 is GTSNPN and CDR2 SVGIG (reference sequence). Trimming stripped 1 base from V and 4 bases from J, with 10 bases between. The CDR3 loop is CAWSATGSTEAFF. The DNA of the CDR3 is TGTGCCTGGAGTGCCACAGGGTCCACTGAAGCTTTCTTT.

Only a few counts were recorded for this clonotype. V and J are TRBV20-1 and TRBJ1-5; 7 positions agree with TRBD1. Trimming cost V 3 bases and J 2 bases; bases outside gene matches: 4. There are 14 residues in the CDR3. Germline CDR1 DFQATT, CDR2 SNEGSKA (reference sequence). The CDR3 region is CSASNRGGNQPQHF. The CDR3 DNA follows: TGCAGTGCTAGCAACAGGGGAGGCAATCAGCCCCAGCATTTT.

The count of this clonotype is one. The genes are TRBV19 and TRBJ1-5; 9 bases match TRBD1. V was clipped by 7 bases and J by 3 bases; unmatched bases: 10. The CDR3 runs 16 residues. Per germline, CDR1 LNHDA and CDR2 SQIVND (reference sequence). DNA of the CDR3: TGTGCCAGTACCCTCATGGACAGGGGTACCAATCAGCCCCAGCATTTT. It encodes CASTLMDRGTNQPQHF.

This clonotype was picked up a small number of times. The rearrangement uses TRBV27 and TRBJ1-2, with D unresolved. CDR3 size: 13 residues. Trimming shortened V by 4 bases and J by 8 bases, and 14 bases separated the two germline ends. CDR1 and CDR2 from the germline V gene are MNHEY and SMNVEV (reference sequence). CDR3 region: CASSSSNPGGYTF. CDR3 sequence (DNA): TGTGCCAGCAGTTCTTCAAACCCGGGGGGCTACACCTTC.

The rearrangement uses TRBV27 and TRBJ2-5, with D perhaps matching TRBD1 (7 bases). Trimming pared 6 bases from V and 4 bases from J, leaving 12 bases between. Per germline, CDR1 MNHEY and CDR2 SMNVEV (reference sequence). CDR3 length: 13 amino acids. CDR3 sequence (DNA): TGTGCCAGCAGATCTCAGGGGGGAGAGACCCAGTACTTC. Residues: CASRSQGGETQYF.

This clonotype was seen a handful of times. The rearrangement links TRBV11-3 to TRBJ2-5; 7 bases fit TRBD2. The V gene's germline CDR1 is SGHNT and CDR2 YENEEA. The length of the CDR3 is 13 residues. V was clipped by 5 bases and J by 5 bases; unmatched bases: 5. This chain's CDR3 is CASSTGRRETQYF. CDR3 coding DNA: TGTGCCAGCAGCACCGGGAGGCGGGAGACCCAGTACTTC.